The 24 T cell receptor beta chains listed next were all sequenced from one sample in a study of T cells in Graves' hyperthyroidism and ophthalmopathy. The source material, RNA transcripts, was used to amplify TCR beta CDR3 regions. A first-round RT-PCR of the TCR CDR3 used the HTBI primer set. MiXCR was run by TCRdb on the multiplex PCR reads, yielding one entry per CDR3 protein. Of 130,000 or so distinct CDR3 sequences in the sample, approximately 20% were seen once. The specimen sequenced was blood. All receptors derive from a woman aged 50 to 60 with Graves' hyperthyroidism that later progressed to Graves' ophthalmopathy.

This clonotype was counted ten times or more. J is TRBJ1-2 and V is TRBV6-1, with D possibly being TRBD1 (5 bases). This CDR3 has 13 amino acids. Germline-derived CDR1 and CDR2 are MNHNS and SASEGT. V dropped 2 bases and J dropped 4 bases, with 8 bases sitting between them. The CDR3 bases are TGTGCCAGCAGTGAAATCGGGGCCTATGGCTACACCTTC. Translated: CASSEIGAYGYTF.

The genes are TRBV28 and TRBJ2-5; D not certain. Trimming cost V 7 bases and J 5 bases, with 11 bases left between them. This CDR3 has 12 residues. Germline V gene sequence: CDR1 MDHEN, CDR2 SYDVKM. The CDR3, as DNA: TGTGCCAGCACCATTGACGGCGAGACCCAGTACTTC. It specifies CASTIDGETQYF.

This clonotype showed up many times. The chain uses TRBV7-9 and TRBJ2-7; 12 nucleotides match TRBD2. The CDR3 is 16 residues long. V was pared by 5 bases and J by 6 bases, with 11 bases of the junction left unmatched. Germline assignment: CDR1 SEHNR and CDR2 FQNEAQ (reference sequence). CDR3 nucleotide sequence: TGTGCCAGCAGCCCAGCTAGCGGGAGGGCCATAGCCGAGCAGTACTTC. It codes for CASSPASGRAIAEQYF.

The V gene is TRBV27, the J gene TRBJ2-1, with a tentative D call TRBD2 (6 bases). The CDR3 runs to 14 residues. Per germline, CDR1 MNHEY and CDR2 SMNVEV (reference sequence). Trimming removed 4 bases from V and 8 bases from J, with 15 bases in between. In nucleotides, the CDR3 is TGTGCCAGCAGTTCGAGGAGGGGCCGGGATGAGCAGTTCTTC. The encoded protein is CASSSRRGRDEQFF.

There are many counts of this clonotype. The chain uses TRBV11-2 and TRBJ1-2; 7 bases fit TRBD1. V lost 1 base, J lost 4 bases, and 3 bases stayed unmatched. The CDR3 is 14 amino acids. CDR1 and CDR2 from the germline V gene are SGHAT and FQNNGV. The CDR3 DNA follows: TGTGCCAGCAGCTTAGGGCGACAGGGCTATGGCTACACCTTC. Translated, it gives CASSLGRQGYGYTF.

This clonotype has a handful of counts. The rearrangement joins TRBV27 to TRBJ2-1; 8 bases map to TRBD1. V shed 6 bases, J shed 1 base, and the junction held 8 bases outside the gene matches. Germline V gene data show CDR1 as MNHEY and CDR2 as SMNVEV (reference sequence). CDR3 length: 16 residues. CDR3 in DNA: TGTGCCAGCAGCCCCCTACAGGGGGGATCCTACAATGAGCAGTTCTTC. As protein: CASSPLQGGSYNEQFF.

The chain combines TRBV6-2 or TRBV6-3 with TRBJ1-6, with 7 positions matching TRBD1. The germline V gene encodes CDR1 MNHEY and CDR2 SVGEGT. The CDR3 extends over 14 amino acids. V was pared by 11 bases and J by 0 bases, with 4 bases of the junction left unmatched. CDR3: CAGQDGSYNSPLHF. The CDR3 DNA follows: TGTGCCGGACAGGATGGCTCCTATAATTCACCCCTCCACTTT.

This clonotype was recorded many times. CDR3 coding DNA: TGCGCCAGCAGCTTGGGTGGAGATCAGCCCCAGCATTTT. Translating it yields CASSLGGDQPQHF. The chain carries TRBV5-1 and TRBJ1-5; D is uncertain. The germline gives CDR1 SGHRS, CDR2 YFSETQ. There are 13 residues in the CDR3. V lost 0 bases to trimming and J lost 5 bases, with 6 bases between them.

This clonotype was recorded a few times. This rearrangement joins TRBV9 to TRBJ1-3; D may be TRBD1 (5 bases). The CDR3 is 14 residues long. V gave up 1 base and J gave up 3 bases, with 8 bases separating them. Germline CDR1 and CDR2: SGDLS and YYNGEE. This CDR3 is CASSVNQGGNTIYF. The CDR3 region has the DNA TGTGCCAGCAGCGTAAACCAGGGTGGAAACACCATATATTTT.

This clonotype was counted ten times or more. The V gene is TRBV7-3, the J gene TRBJ2-7, with 11 bases fitting TRBD2. The CDR3 sequence is 15 residues long. Germline trimming cut 5 bases from V and 0 bases from J; bases unmatched to any gene: 3. Per the germline V gene, CDR1 is SGHTA and CDR2 is FQGTGA. The CDR3 nucleotides are TGTGCCAGCAGCGTAGCGGGAGGGCCCTCCTACGAGCAGTACTTC. This codes for CASSVAGGPSYEQYF. The whole variable domain, remainder taken from reference TRBV7-3 and TRBJ2-7, is GAGVSQTPSNKVTEKGKYVELRCDPISGHTALYWYRQSLGQGPEFLIYFQGTGAADDSGLPNDRFFAVRPEGSVSTLKIQRTERGDSAVYLCASSVAGGPSYEQYFGPGTRLTVT.

The chain couples TRBV19 to TRBJ2-7; D remains unclear. The V gene's germline CDR1 is LNHDA and CDR2 SQIVND (reference sequence). Trimming took off 4 bases at V and 3 bases at J, with 7 bases between the two ends. The CDR3 runs to 12 residues. The CDR3 region has the DNA TGTGCCAGTAGTACCGGAGACTACGAGCAGTACTTC. This encodes CASSTGDYEQYF.

In this sample, this clonotype turned up many times. The genes are TRBV20-1 and TRBJ2-3; 13 bases are shared with TRBD2. This CDR3 spans 16 amino acids. V lost 3 bases, J lost 4 bases, and 7 bases stayed unmatched. CDR1 is DFQATT, CDR2 SNEGSKA, per germline (reference sequence). The CDR3 region is CSASPTSGRGSDTQYF. The CDR3 DNA reads as TGCAGTGCTAGCCCTACTAGCGGGAGGGGATCAGATACGCAGTATTTT.

Ten or more counts support this clonotype. V and J are TRBV6-1 and TRBJ2-7; 8 nucleotides align to TRBD2. Germline CDR1 reads MNHNS; CDR2 reads SASEGT. The junction had 22 bases not matched to a gene; V was cut back by 5 bases and J by 4 bases. CDR3 length: 19 residues. As DNA, the CDR3 is TGTGCCAGCAGTACCCCGGGACCCACCAGGAGCGGGAGAAGGTACGAGCAGTACTTC. Translated, it gives CASSTPGPTRSGRRYEQYF.

The chain couples TRBV6-1 to TRBJ1-1; D is unclear. V shed 9 bases and J shed 0 bases, with 17 bases lying between them. The CDR3 runs to 15 residues. The germline gives CDR1 MNHNS, CDR2 SASEGT. The CDR3 loop reads CASPFGGIMNTEAFF. The CDR3 region has the DNA TGTGCCAGTCCGTTCGGCGGGATCATGAACACTGAAGCTTTCTTT.

This clonotype was detected many times. The chain couples TRBV6-1 to TRBJ2-1, with D uncertain. With 6 bases removed from V and 4 bases from J, the gap between germline ends came to 13 bases. The germline V gene encodes CDR1 MNHNS and CDR2 SASEGT. The CDR3 sequence is 14 residues long. In DNA, the CDR3 is TGTGCCAGCAGCGATGCGGTCCTATACAATGAGCAGTTCTTC. Residues: CASSDAVLYNEQFF.

This clonotype was picked up many times. This chain joins TRBV18 and TRBJ2-7, with D unresolved. Trimming stripped 2 bases from V and 4 bases from J, with 12 bases between. The germline V gene has CDR1 KGHSH and CDR2 LQKENI. The CDR3 totals 14 residues. The CDR3 is CASSPGLGNYEQYF. The CDR3 DNA follows: TGTGCCAGCTCACCAGGCTTGGGGAATTACGAGCAGTACTTC.

This clonotype was seen just once. The chain joins TRBV12-3 or TRBV12-4 to TRBJ2-7; no clear D. V lost 8 bases, J lost 3 bases, and 17 bases lay in between. The CDR3 sequence is 14 residues long. The CDR3 nucleotides are TGTGCCAGCGGAAATCTGGGTGGGGACTACGAGCAGTACTTC. Its protein is CASGNLGGDYEQYF.

The sample holds many counts of this clonotype. This sequence joins TRBV2 and TRBJ2-7; TRBD1 agrees at 12 bases. Germline V gives CDR1 SNHLY, CDR2 FYNNEI. V dropped 8 bases and J dropped 1; count of bases not matched to a gene: 9. The CDR3 length is 16 residues. The CDR3, as DNA: TGTGCCAGCGGCAAAACGGGACAGGGGGCATCCTACGAGCAGTACTTC. Protein sequence: CASGKTGQGASYEQYF. The variable domain in full, completed from reference TRBV2 and TRBJ2-7, reads EPEVTQTPSHQVTQMGQEVILRCVPISNHLYFYWYRQILGQKVEFLVSFYNNEISEKSEIFDDQFSVERPDGSNFTLKIRSTKLEDSAMYFCASGKTGQGASYEQYFGPGTRLTVT.

This clonotype turned up a few times. J is TRBJ2-3 and V is TRBV9, with D perhaps matching TRBD2 (6 bases). V lost 2 bases to trimming and J lost 4 bases, with 14 bases between them. The CDR3 consists of 15 residues. Germline-derived CDR1 and CDR2 are SGDLS and YYNGEE. This CDR3 is CASSVRERAADTQYF. The CDR3 nucleotides read TGTGCCAGCAGCGTTCGGGAGAGGGCCGCAGATACGCAGTATTTT.

This clonotype was counted ten times or more. The chain combines TRBV7-2 with TRBJ1-2; D might be TRBD1 (5 bases). Germline CDR1 reads SGHTA; CDR2 reads FQGNSA. CDR3 size: 14 residues. Trimming stripped 4 bases from V and 5 bases from J, with 14 bases between. CDR3 protein: CASSSIGAVYGYTF. For the CDR3, the DNA is TGTGCCAGCAGCTCCATCGGGGCGGTTTATGGCTACACCTTC. Looking up the rest from reference TRBV7-2 and TRBJ1-2 gives the full variable domain: GAGVSQSPSNKVTEKGKDVELRCDPISGHTALYWYRQSLGQGLEFLIYFQGNSAPDKSGLPSDRFSAERTGGSVSTLTIQRTQQEDSAVYLCASSSIGAVYGYTFGSGTRLTVV.

V gene TRBV20-1 combines with J gene TRBJ2-4, with 10 bases matching TRBD1. The V gene's germline CDR1 is DFQATT and CDR2 SNEGSKA (reference sequence). This CDR3 is built from 15 residues. With 6 bases clipped from V and 1 base from J, the junction kept 6 bases outside the gene matches. CDR3: CSASRDRGAKNIQYF. The CDR3 DNA follows: TGCAGTGCCAGTCGGGACAGGGGTGCCAAAAACATTCAGTACTTC.

This clonotype has at least ten counts. The V call is TRBV5-1, the J call TRBJ2-7, with TRBD2 matching over 11 bases. Germline V gene data show CDR1 as SGHRS and CDR2 as YFSETQ. This CDR3 is built from 15 residues. V shed 4 bases, J shed 4 bases, and the junction held 7 bases outside the gene matches. The CDR3 is CASSPRLAGSYEQYF. Written as DNA, the CDR3 is TGCGCCAGCAGCCCCAGACTAGCGGGATCGTACGAGCAGTACTTC. The whole variable domain, remainder taken from reference TRBV5-1 and TRBJ2-7, is KAGVTQTPRYLIKTRGQQVTLSCSPISGHRSVSWYQQTPGQGLQFLFEYFSETQRNKGNFPGRFSGRQFSNSRSEMNVSTLELGDSALYLCASSPRLAGSYEQYFGPGTRLTVT.

The chain recombines TRBV28 with TRBJ1-2, with D perhaps matching TRBD1 (5 bases). There are 12 residues in the CDR3. Looked up from germline, CDR1 is MDHEN and CDR2 is SYDVKM. V lost 6 bases to trimming and J lost 6 bases, with 11 bases between them. The CDR3 sequence: CASRQTRDGYTF. The CDR3 DNA sequence: TGTGCCAGCAGGCAAACCAGGGATGGCTACACCTTC.

This clonotype was seen at least ten times. This chain connects TRBV28 to TRBJ1-2; D unclear. This CDR3 is built from 15 residues. Deletions cut 6 bases from V and 2 bases from J, with 16 bases between. CDR1 MDHEN and CDR2 SYDVKM come from the germline V gene. The CDR3 coding sequence is TGTGCCAGCAGCCCCCTCGGGCCAAGCAACTATGGCTACACCTTC. Its protein is CASSPLGPSNYGYTF.